The 9 T cell receptor beta chains reported below all come from one sample, sequenced in a study of shared clonotypes between healthy human individuals. Generated by immunoSEQ multiplex PCR, the TCRdb table keeps only in-frame clones and is missing some. The data contain about 2.4 million clones, approximately 90% of them singletons. Sequenced: naive CD4+ T cells sorted from blood. As to subset: CD45RA+ positively selected. These receptors were collected from a man aged 18 to 29 in good health.

The chain carries TRBV5-6 and TRBJ2-5, with 7 bases lining up with TRBD2. The CDR3 extends over 16 amino acids. The ends lost 4 bases at V and 5 bases at J; junction bases unmatched: 14. Germline values: CDR1 SGHDT, CDR2 YYEEEE. This CDR3 is CASSPGRLAVLETQYF. The CDR3 nucleotides are TGTGCCAGCAGCCCGGGCCGCCTAGCGGTTCTTGAGACCCAGTACTTC.

The chain employs TRBV2 and TRBJ2-1; tentatively, D is TRBD2 (5 bases). CDR3 length: 12 residues. Trimming took 8 bases from V and 5 from J, leaving 10 bases between them. Germline CDR1 is SNHLY and CDR2 is FYNNEI. CDR3 coding DNA: TGTGCCAGCTCCTACGGGAACAATGAGCAGTTCTTC. This gives the protein CASSYGNNEQFF.

The rearrangement uses TRBV5-4 and TRBJ1-2; D gene ambiguous. CDR3 length equals 15 residues. CDR1 and CDR2 from the germline V gene are SGHNT and YYREEE (reference sequence). The V gene lost 1 base and the J gene lost 6 bases, with 16 bases spanning the gap. For the CDR3, the DNA is TGTGCCAGCAGCTTGTCGTCAGTTGCGATGAATGGCTACACCTTC. This gives the protein CASSLSSVAMNGYTF.

The chain links TRBV21-1 to TRBJ2-7. TRBV21-1 corresponds to a pseudogene. The CDR3 is 16 amino acids. CDR3 sequence (DNA): TGTGCCAGCAGCAAAGCGGAACAAACGAGCTCCTACGAGCAGTACTTC. Translated, it gives CASSKAEQTSSYEQYF.

The rearrangement uses TRBV19 and TRBJ1-6; D is possibly TRBD1 (5 bases). Trimming left V 2 bases short and J 5 bases short, with 7 bases between. The germline V gene has CDR1 LNHDA and CDR2 SQIVND (reference sequence). The CDR3 is made up of 14 amino acids. The CDR3 loop reads CASSIQGDNSPLHF. The CDR3 nucleotides are TGTGCCAGTAGTATACAGGGTGATAATTCACCCCTCCACTTT.

This sequence joins TRBV7-2 and TRBJ2-1; 9 bases map to TRBD2. Germline CDR1 reads SGHTA; CDR2 reads FQGNSA. The V gene end was trimmed by 0 bases and the J gene end by 5 bases; junction bases not matched to a gene: 8. CDR3 size: 17 residues. The CDR3 loop reads CASSLAGRLAGNNEQFF. The CDR3 DNA follows: TGTGCCAGCAGCTTAGCCGGTCGGCTAGCGGGGAACAATGAGCAGTTCTTC.

This clone has just one count. J is TRBJ1-5 and V is TRBV27; 12 bases fit TRBD1. V shed 4 bases, J shed 3 bases, and the junction held 1 base outside the gene matches. Germline assignment: CDR1 MNHEY and CDR2 SMNVEV (reference sequence). This CDR3 region has 15 residues. The CDR3 bases are TGTGCCAGCAGTTCGGGACAGGGGGCCAATCAGCCCCAGCATTTT. Translation: CASSSGQGANQPQHF.

Concerning this clone: Other DNA sequences in this specimen translate into the identical CDR3. The chain uses TRBV5-1 and TRBJ2-4, with D perhaps TRBD2 (5 bases). Trimming removed 0 bases from V and 0 bases from J, with 10 bases in between. Germline V gene lookup returns CDR1 SGHRS and CDR2 YFSETQ. This CDR3 spans 16 amino acids. CDR3 residues: CASSLEAGLAKNIQYF. In nucleotides, the CDR3 is TGCGCCAGCAGCTTGGAGGCGGGCCTAGCCAAAAACATTCAGTACTTC. Looking up the rest from reference TRBV5-1 and TRBJ2-4 gives the full variable domain: KAGVTQTPRYLIKTRGQQVTLSCSPISGHRSVSWYQQTPGQGLQFLFEYFSETQRNKGNFPGRFSGRQFSNSRSEMNVSTLELGDSALYLCASSLEAGLAKNIQYFGAGTRLSVL.

This clone was counted once. CDR3 protein: CASSLVGPGTYTEAFF. The CDR3 nucleotides are TGTGCCAGCAGCTTGGTTGGGCCAGGGACCTACACTGAAGCTTTCTTT. This sequence joins TRBV5-6 and TRBJ1-1; maybe TRBD1 (5 bases). Germline V gene data show CDR1 as SGHDT and CDR2 as YYEEEE. V was cut by 0 bases and J by 3 bases, with 15 bases left in between. The CDR3 covers 16 residues. The whole variable domain, remainder taken from reference TRBV5-6 and TRBJ1-1, is DAGVTQSPTHLIKTRGQQVTLRCSPKSGHDTVSWYQQALGQGPQFIFQYYEEEERQRGNFPDRFSGHQFPNYSSELNVNALLLGDSALYLCASSLVGPGTYTEAFFGQGTRLTVV.